Below, one TCR beta chain is given with its context. Its target is not known. The method was immunoSEQ multiplex PCR; TCRdb's version includes in-frame clones alone and lacks a portion of them. Among 100,000 to 150,000 clones listed, approximately 83% were seen once. This sample was included in a study of cytotoxic CD8 clonotypes in ibrutinib-treated CLL. As for the study in general: Mean yields were about 260,000 productive templates and roughly 94,000 productive rearrangements per sample.

There are 15 residues in the CDR3. With 0 bases removed from V and 3 bases from J, the gap between germline ends came to 13 bases. The germline V gene has CDR1 SGHRS and CDR2 YFSETQ. Findings and limits, study-wide: Sampling times (in sustained-remission versus progressing patients) were not the same. Before falling back toward baseline at progression, clonality had risen at the time of ibrutinib response.

This sequence joins TRBV5-1 and TRBJ2-7; D ambiguous. The specimen was PBMCs, collected after 24 months of ibrutinib treatment. The TCR was taken from a human donor with chronic lymphocytic leukemia. The CDR3 protein is CASSLEGGSLYEQYF. The CDR3 nucleotides are TGCGCCAGCAGCTTGGAGGGCGGTAGTCTCTACGAGCAGTACTTC.